Listed below are T cell receptor beta chains from one sample, sequenced in a study of control samples from healthy donors and cancer patients. Clones were read by immunoSEQ multiplex PCR, and TCRdb kept only the in-frame ones, dropping some. The sample comprises about 96,000 clones, approximately 93% of which are singletons, and approximately 7.9% rests with the top ten. The source material was blood. The receptor source for this set is a man younger than 30 in good health. CDR3s include the opening cysteine and the closing phenylalanine or tryptophan. The order of the fields is J gene, D gene, V gene, clone size, CDR3 length, CDR3 protein, CDR3 DNA. D genes are given only for firm matches. Clone size is shown for a subset of rows, as once, few, many or a class of expanded clone.

J gene: TRBJ2-5
D gene: .
V gene: TRBV14
clone size: .
CDR3 length: 13
CDR3 protein: CASSQGGVGTQYF
CDR3 DNA: TGTGCCAGCAGCCAAGGAGGGGTGGGGACCCAGTACTTC

J gene: TRBJ1-1
D gene: .
V gene: TRBV28
clone size: .
CDR3 length: 15
CDR3 protein: CASNNPRGGPTEAFF
CDR3 DNA: TGTGCCAGCAATAACCCAAGGGGGGGACCGACTGAAGCTTTCTTT

J gene: TRBJ2-1
D gene: .
V gene: TRBV27
clone size: .
CDR3 length: 12
CDR3 protein: CASSLWGNEQFF
CDR3 DNA: TGTGCCAGCAGTTTATGGGGTAATGAGCAGTTCTTC

J gene: TRBJ2-7
D gene: .
V gene: TRBV19
clone size: few
CDR3 length: 12
CDR3 protein: CASSPGRYEQYF
CDR3 DNA: TGTGCCAGTAGCCCGGGGCGCTACGAGCAGTACTTC

J gene: TRBJ1-1
D gene: .
V gene: TRBV30
clone size: .
CDR3 length: 14
CDR3 protein: CAWRRGTGNTEAFF
CDR3 DNA: TGTGCCTGGAGGAGGGGTACAGGGAACACTGAAGCTTTCTTT

J gene: TRBJ1-2
D gene: .
V gene: TRBV14
clone size: .
CDR3 length: 12
CDR3 protein: CASSGHRRGYTF
CDR3 DNA: TGTGCCAGCAGCGGTCACAGGCGTGGCTACACCTTC

J gene: TRBJ1-1
D gene: .
V gene: TRBV7-8
clone size: .
CDR3 length: 14
CDR3 protein: CASSSKALFTEAFF
CDR3 DNA: TGTGCCAGCAGCTCCAAGGCGTTGTTCACTGAAGCTTTCTTT

J gene: TRBJ2-3
D gene: TRBD2
V gene: TRBV6-5
clone size: once
CDR3 length: 14
CDR3 protein: CASRGGTDTDTQYF
CDR3 DNA: TGTGCCAGCAGGGGGGGGACCGACACAGATACGCAGTATTTT

J gene: TRBJ1-6
D gene: .
V gene: TRBV7-9
clone size: .
CDR3 length: 12
CDR3 protein: CASSLRSGPLHF
CDR3 DNA: TGTGCCAGCAGCTTAAGAAGCGGACCCCTCCACTTT

J gene: TRBJ2-7
D gene: .
V gene: TRBV6-6
clone size: .
CDR3 length: 18
CDR3 protein: CASSPKTGFKTGVHEQYF
CDR3 DNA: TGTGCCAGCAGTCCCAAGACAGGATTCAAAACCGGGGTCCACGAGCAGTACTTC

J gene: TRBJ1-5
D gene: TRBD1
V gene: TRBV19
clone size: .
CDR3 length: 14
CDR3 protein: CASSPDRVRQPQHF
CDR3 DNA: TGTGCCAGTAGTCCTGACAGGGTCCGGCAGCCCCAGCATTTT

J gene: TRBJ1-2
D gene: .
V gene: TRBV6-2/TRBV6-3
clone size: .
CDR3 length: 15
CDR3 protein: CASSYGQGRDYGYTF
CDR3 DNA: TGTGCCAGCAGTTACGGCCAGGGGCGAGACTATGGCTACACCTTC

J gene: TRBJ1-6
D gene: .
V gene: TRBV4-1
clone size: once
CDR3 length: 15
CDR3 protein: CASSQDPGANSPLHF
CDR3 DNA: TGCGCCAGCAGCCAAGATCCCGGGGCAAATTCACCCCTCCACTTT

J gene: TRBJ2-7
D gene: .
V gene: TRBV11-2
clone size: .
CDR3 length: 15
CDR3 protein: CASSPNSGHSYEQYF
CDR3 DNA: TGTGCCAGCAGCCCCAACTCGGGGCACTCCTACGAGCAGTACTTC

J gene: TRBJ1-1
D gene: .
V gene: TRBV5-4
clone size: once
CDR3 length: 16
CDR3 protein: CASSPGGGGANTEAFF
CDR3 DNA: TGTGCCAGCAGCCCCGGAGGGGGAGGGGCGAACACTGAAGCTTTCTTT

J gene: TRBJ1-5
D gene: .
V gene: TRBV27
clone size: .
CDR3 length: 15
CDR3 protein: CASQPGRIYNQPQHF
CDR3 DNA: TGTGCCAGCCAACCGGGACGGATATACAATCAGCCCCAGCATTTT

J gene: TRBJ1-5
D gene: .
V gene: TRBV12-3/TRBV12-4
clone size: once
CDR3 length: 12
CDR3 protein: CASTYSNQPQHF
CDR3 DNA: TGTGCCAGCACATATAGCAATCAGCCCCAGCATTTT

J gene: TRBJ2-3
D gene: .
V gene: TRBV19
clone size: .
CDR3 length: 15
CDR3 protein: CARRAEGGDTDTQYF
CDR3 DNA: TGTGCCAGAAGGGCCGAGGGCGGGGACACAGATACGCAGTATTTT

J gene: TRBJ2-7
D gene: .
V gene: TRBV28
clone size: .
CDR3 length: 16
CDR3 protein: CASKNGAAHQNTGQYF
CDR3 DNA: TGTGCCAGCAAAAATGGGGCAGCTCATCAAAATACTGGGCAGTACTTC

J gene: TRBJ1-1
D gene: .
V gene: TRBV19
clone size: .
CDR3 length: 16
CDR3 protein: CASRNLGGTQNTEAFF
CDR3 DNA: TGTGCCAGTAGAAACCTAGGAGGGACACAGAACACTGAAGCTTTCTTT

J gene: TRBJ1-1
D gene: .
V gene: TRBV27
clone size: .
CDR3 length: 15
CDR3 protein: CASSSRDTENTEAFF
CDR3 DNA: TGTGCCAGCAGTTCTAGGGACACCGAGAACACTGAAGCTTTCTTT

J gene: TRBJ1-2
D gene: TRBD1
V gene: TRBV27
clone size: .
CDR3 length: 14
CDR3 protein: CASRGDRVDYGYTF
CDR3 DNA: TGTGCCAGCAGGGGGGACAGGGTCGACTATGGCTACACCTTC

J gene: TRBJ1-2
D gene: .
V gene: TRBV6-4
clone size: .
CDR3 length: 14
CDR3 protein: CASSDSAENYGYTF
CDR3 DNA: TGTGCCAGCAGTGACTCGGCCGAGAACTATGGCTACACCTTC